This TCR beta chain was observed in a study of beta chain features in type 1 diabetes. Germline values: CDR1 MNHNS, CDR2 SASEGT. The V end lost 6 bases, the J end lost 4 bases, and 9 bases lay between the germline ends. The CDR3 has 12 amino acids. Researchers reported sorting CD4+ naive, central memory, regulatory and stem cell-like memory cells via CD45RO/CCR7/CD25/CD127/CD95/CD27. As for this clone: Antigen unknown.

Notes on the study in general: A closer apparent resemblance between naive, central memory and Treg TCRB repertoires was seen in patients than in healthy donors. Cells expressing TCR highly could be over-represented by cDNA sequencing.

Every bit of the isolated RNA underwent reverse transcription, so sequencing read expressed TCRB transcripts. Here immunoSEQ multiplex PCR was the method, and the copy in TCRdb shows in-frame clones only, minus some. The data hold 900,000 or so clones, with about 17% observed a single time. Specimen: naive CD4+ T cells from blood. J is TRBJ1-1 and V is TRBV6-1; D not certain. The TCR sequence derives from a woman under 30 in good health. This CDR3 reads CASSAGSTEAFF. For the CDR3, the DNA is TGTGCCAGCAGCGCCGGGAGCACTGAAGCTTTCTTT.